This T cell receptor beta chain was retrieved from a study of T cell changes during pregnancy in multiple sclerosis. Repertoires were generated with immunoSEQ multiplex PCR, while TCRdb's copy carries only in-frame clones and drops some. The table has about 48,000 clones, around 94% seen once. Germline-derived CDR1 and CDR2 are SEHNR and FQNEAQ (reference sequence). The CDR3 contains 18 residues. Losses at the gene ends were 4 bases for V and 5 bases for J; bases not matched to a gene: 17. This sequence originates from a female donor with multiple sclerosis, enrolled in a pregnancy study. The sample was CD4+ T cells from peripheral blood mononuclear cells, taken in the first trimester of pregnancy. The rearrangement links TRBV7-9 to TRBJ2-3; TRBD2 matches 8 bases. The CDR3 is CASSSGRISGGRLDTQYF. As DNA, the CDR3 is TGTGCCAGCAGCTCCGGTCGAATATCGGGGGGGCGGCTAGATACGCAGTATTTT.